This T cell receptor beta chain comes out of a study of CD8 T cells in Susac syndrome. Patients with stable or active relapsing-remitting disease, all of them treatment-naive, made up the multiple sclerosis controls. From germline, CDR1 is DFQATT and CDR2 SNEGSKA (reference sequence). The ends were cut back, 3 bases at V and 1 base at J, with 13 bases in the middle. This CDR3 comprises 14 residues. The RNA, about 0.5 to 1 ug, was put through reverse transcription using random hexamers. By means of immunoSEQ multiplex PCR, TCR beta CDR3 spanning 54 Vbeta and 13 Jbeta underwent amplification. TCRdb recomputed calls from the immunoSEQ multiplex PCR reads with MiXCR, one row per CDR3 protein. Here the sample spans approximately 200,000 distinct CDR3 sequences, 90% to 96% being singletons.

Material: CD4+ T cells from PBMCs. The source is a human donor with multiple sclerosis. The chain recombines TRBV20-1 with TRBJ2-7; D perhaps matches TRBD2 (5 bases). This CDR3 reads CSASPPAGSYEQYF. The CDR3 DNA sequence: TGCAGTGCTAGCCCCCCGGCGGGTTCCTACGAGCAGTACTTC.